This TCR beta chain was captured in a study of vaccination and CD4 T cells after COVID-19. Study-wide background: Participants, all vaccine recipients, received two doses of either BNT162b2 or mRNA-1273. Each control culture was treated with a CEFX pool, an HIV-1 Nef pool, or no peptide.

This clonotype was detected once. The antigen is undetermined. Sequencing of the DNA from cultured CD4+ T cells was carried out with the Oncomine TCR Beta short-read assay. TCRdb reprocessed the PCR reads via MiXCR and lists one record per CDR3 protein. The sample includes roughly 13,000 distinct CDR3 sequences, under 75% of them seen just once. Trimming took 3 bases from V and 7 from J; bases not matched to a gene: 18. The CDR3 consists of 17 residues. The germline V gene encodes CDR1 GTSNPN and CDR2 SVGIG (reference sequence). Treatment reported: approximately 10-day PBMC culture with coronavirus spike peptide pools or control peptides (ViraFEST assay).

Sequencing was performed on CD4+ T cells from blood, cultured in vitro. The clonotype comes from a human donor who had recovered from COVID-19. The V call is TRBV30, the J call TRBJ2-7, with 10 bases matching TRBD2. CDR3 nucleotide sequence: TGTGCCTGGAGCCCCCCGGTAGCGGGAGGAGGCGGTGGGGAGCAGTACTTC. It is translated as CAWSPPVAGGGGGEQYF.